This paragraph reports one T cell receptor (beta chain). Its antigen is not identified. The data originate from a study of identical twins' blood T cells. In germline, CDR1 is SGDLS, CDR2 YYNGEE. V was pared by 0 bases and J by 2 bases, with 20 bases between. This CDR3 is built from 18 residues. General study points: Twin similarity might stem from environmental factors, not only genetics. Each donor's most abundant TCRbeta clonotypes shared more CDR3 sequences with her twin than unrelated donors.

Donors were six healthy women in three monozygous twin pairs. In the original analysis: Clonotypes per individual ranged from about 90,000 to nearly 500,000. From the 5' RACE reads, TCRdb called clonotypes with MiXCR, one entry per CDR3 protein. Here the V and J calls rest on TCRdb's processing, not on the authors' analysis. The data show roughly 340,000 distinct CDR3 sequences, with roughly 31% seen just once and 5.5% to 6.5% held by the top ten. This sequence joins TRBV9 and TRBJ2-5; D could derive from TRBD1 or TRBD2 (5 bases each). The origin of this receptor is a woman aged 18-55 years in good health. The sequenced sample consisted of PBMCs. CDR3 nucleotide sequence: TGTGCCAGCAGCGTAGGCCTAACCGGGACCTGGCTTCAAGAGACCCAGTACTTC. It translates to CASSVGLTGTWLQETQYF.